Included here is one T cell receptor beta chain sequence, with context. V was clipped by 5 bases and J by 2 bases, with 13 bases between them. The germline gives CDR1 MNHEY, CDR2 SVGAGI. CDR3 length equals 14 residues. Using immunoSEQ multiplex PCR, the repertoire was profiled, and TCRdb retains in-frame clones only, with some absent. The sample lists about 280,000 clones, 65% to 90% seen once, with roughly 5% in the top ten. These data come from a study of blood T cell repertoires in COVID-19. This clonotype was obtained from a man between 50 and 59 years old with active or convalescent COVID-19. Sequenced sample: peripheral blood. The rearrangement links TRBV6-5 to TRBJ2-7; a possible D gene is TRBD2 (6 bases). CDR3 coding DNA: TGTGCCAGCAGTCTCCGGGACTTAGCCTACGAGCAGTACTTC. This codes for CASSLRDLAYEQYF.